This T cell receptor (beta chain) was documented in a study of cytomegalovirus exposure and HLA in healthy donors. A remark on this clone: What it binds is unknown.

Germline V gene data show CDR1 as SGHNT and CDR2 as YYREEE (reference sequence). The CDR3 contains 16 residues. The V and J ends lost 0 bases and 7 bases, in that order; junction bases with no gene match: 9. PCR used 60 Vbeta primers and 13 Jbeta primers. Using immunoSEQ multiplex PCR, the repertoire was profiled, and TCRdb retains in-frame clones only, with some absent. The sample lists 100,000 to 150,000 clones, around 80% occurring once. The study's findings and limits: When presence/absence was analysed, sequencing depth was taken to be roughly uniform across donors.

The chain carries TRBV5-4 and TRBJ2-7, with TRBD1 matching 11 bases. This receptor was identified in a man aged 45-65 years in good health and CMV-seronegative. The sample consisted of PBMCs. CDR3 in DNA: TGTGCCAGCAGCTTGGCCGGAGGACAGGGGGCGAGGGAGCAGTACTTC. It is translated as CASSLAGGQGAREQYF.